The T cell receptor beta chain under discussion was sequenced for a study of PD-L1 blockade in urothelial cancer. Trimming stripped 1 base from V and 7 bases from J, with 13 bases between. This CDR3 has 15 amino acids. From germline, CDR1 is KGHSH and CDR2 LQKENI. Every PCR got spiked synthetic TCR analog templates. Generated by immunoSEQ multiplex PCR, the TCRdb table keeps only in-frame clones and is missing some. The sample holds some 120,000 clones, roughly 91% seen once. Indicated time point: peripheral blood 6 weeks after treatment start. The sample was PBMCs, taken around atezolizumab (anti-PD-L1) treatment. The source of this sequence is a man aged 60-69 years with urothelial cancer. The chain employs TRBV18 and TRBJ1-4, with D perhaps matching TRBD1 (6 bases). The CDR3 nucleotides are TGTGCCAGCTCACCACGGGATACAGGGATTGAAAAACTGTTTTTT. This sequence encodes CASSPRDTGIEKLFF.